This is a list of T cell receptor beta chains from one sample in a study of blood T cell repertoires in COVID-19. Method: immunoSEQ multiplex PCR; TCRdb's copy keeps in-frame clones and lacks some. The sample shows approximately 400,000 clones, roughly 92% of them seen only once. The material sequenced was PBMCs or T cells enriched from blood (not recorded which). These TCRs come from a woman in her thirties or forties who had been exposed to COVID-19. Each CDR3 is given with its conserved first and last residue. The D gene is left open where the match is weak. Only some rows state a clone size, as once, few, many or a class for expanded clones.

13	TRBJ2-4	TRBV7-9	NA	NA	TGTGCCAGCAGCCAGGGGCGGGAAAACATTCAGTACTTC	CASSQGRENIQYF
16	TRBJ2-2	TRBV7-9	NA	NA	TGTGCCAGCAGCCCCGACACCCAGGTTTACACCGGGGAGCTGTTTTTT	CASSPDTQVYTGELFF
16	TRBJ1-2	TRBV7-2	TRBD1	NA	TGTGCCAGCAGCTCGGACCCTCGACAGGGAAGCTATGGCTACACCTTC	CASSSDPRQGSYGYTF
13	TRBJ2-5	TRBV19	NA	NA	TGTGCCAGTAGTATAGGGAGGCGAGAGACCCAGTACTTC	CASSIGRRETQYF
13	TRBJ1-1	TRBV6-5	NA	NA	TGTGCCAGCAGATTACCAGGGTCCACTGAAGCTTTCTTT	CASRLPGSTEAFF
14	TRBJ2-7	TRBV6-2/TRBV6-3	TRBD2	NA	TGTGCCAGCAGTTGGGGGACTAGCGGCTACGAGCAGTACTTC	CASSWGTSGYEQYF
16	TRBJ1-4	TRBV10-2	TRBD1	NA	TGCGCCAGCAGTGCCAGACAGGGGGCTACTAATGAAAAACTGTTTTTT	CASSARQGATNEKLFF
14	TRBJ2-7	TRBV5-5	TRBD2	few	TGTGCCAGCAGCAACCCGGGACTAGCGACCGAGCAGTACTTC	CASSNPGLATEQYF
16	TRBJ2-3	TRBV12-5	TRBD1	NA	TGTGCTAGTGGTTTGGGATTTGCAGGGGGCGCGGATACGCAGTATTTT	CASGLGFAGGADTQYF
14	TRBJ1-1	TRBV5-4	NA	NA	TGTGCCAGCAGTTCAGTTGGCCGAAATCAGGGAATCTTCTTT	CASSSVGRNQGIFF
16	TRBJ1-2	TRBV30	TRBD1	NA	TGTGCCTGGGGGGGAGGCAGGGGGGAAGCTAACTATGGCTACACCTTC	CAWGGGRGEANYGYTF
12	TRBJ2-5	TRBV13	TRBD1	few	TGTGCCAGCGCGGCCCAGGGGGCGACCCAGTACTTC	CASAAQGATQYF
17	TRBJ1-5	TRBV24-1	NA	NA	TGTGCCACCAGTGATTTGCATACAGGCCCATACAATCAGCCCCAGCATTTT	CATSDLHTGPYNQPQHF
16	TRBJ2-7	TRBV27	NA	NA	TGTGCCAGCAAGAGAACTCTAAACTTATACTCCTACGAGCAGTACTTC	CASKRTLNLYSYEQYF
15	TRBJ2-7	TRBV6-2/TRBV6-3	TRBD1	NA	TGTGCCAGCAGTTCTCGACAGGGATCTCCCTACGAGCAGTACTTC	CASSSRQGSPYEQYF
14	TRBJ1-2	TRBV19	NA	NA	TGTGCCAGTAGCGAAACAGGGTCTAACTATGGCTACACCTTC	CASSETGSNYGYTF
13	TRBJ2-7	TRBV6-5	TRBD2	NA	TGTGCCAGCAAGGAGACTAGCGCCTACGAGCAGTACTTC	CASKETSAYEQYF
18	TRBJ1-6	TRBV30	NA	NA	TGTGCCTGGAGTGTAGTATGGCAGGGGTACTCCTATAATTCACCCCTCCACTTT	CAWSVVWQGYSYNSPLHF
17	TRBJ1-5	TRBV5-1	TRBD1	NA	TGCGCCAGCAGCCTCGGGACAGGACCCTATAGCAATCAGCCCCAGCATTTT	CASSLGTGPYSNQPQHF
19	TRBJ2-6	TRBV19	TRBD1	few	TGTGCCAGTAGTAAGCCGGCGGGGCAGGGGGCCTCTGGGGCCAACGTCCTGACTTTC	CASSKPAGQGASGANVLTF
12	TRBJ1-1	TRBV19	NA	NA	TGTGCCAGTAGCCCAGAGAACACTGAAGCTTTCTTT	CASSPENTEAFF
13	TRBJ1-2	TRBV28	NA	NA	TGTGCCAGCAGTTTGGAAGGGGTAAAGGGCTACACCTTC	CASSLEGVKGYTF
18	TRBJ2-1	TRBV3-1/TRBV3-2	TRBD2	NA	TGTGCCAGCAGCCAAGAAGGACTAGCGGGACGCTCCTACAATGAGCAGTTCTTC	CASSQEGLAGRSYNEQFF
16	TRBJ1-4	TRBV5-1	TRBD1	NA	TGCGCCAGCAGCTTGGAGACAGGGGCCTCTAATGAAAAACTGTTTTTT	CASSLETGASNEKLFF
17	TRBJ2-5	TRBV7-2	TRBD2	NA	TGTGCCAGCAGCGATCCGGGACTAGCGGGAGGGCCGAAGACCCAGTACTTC	CASSDPGLAGGPKTQYF
15	TRBJ2-7	TRBV3-1/TRBV3-2	TRBD2	NA	TGTGCCAGCAGCCAAGATACTAGCGGATCCTACGAGCAGTACTTC	CASSQDTSGSYEQYF
16	TRBJ1-1	TRBV5-1	NA	NA	TGCGCCAGCAGCTTGGGCTCAAAGGGGCGATACACTGAAGCTTTCTTT	CASSLGSKGRYTEAFF
15	TRBJ2-5	TRBV6-6	TRBD2	few	TGTGCCAGCAGTTACTCTGGGGCTAGCGGGTCCAAAACGTACTTC	CASSYSGASGSKTYF
15	TRBJ1-5	TRBV7-2	NA	few	TGTGCCAGCAGCTTAGATGGACAGAGGAATCAGCCCCAGCATTTT	CASSLDGQRNQPQHF
13	TRBJ1-4	TRBV29-1	NA	once	TGCAGCGTTGAAGCGGGGATCGGAGAAAAACTGTTTTTT	CSVEAGIGEKLFF
15	TRBJ2-7	TRBV30	NA	NA	TGTGCCTGGAGTGTAGGCCCCAACAGGGGAGGCGAGCAGTACTTC	CAWSVGPNRGGEQYF
14	TRBJ2-1	TRBV6-5	NA	NA	TGTGCCAGCAGTTACGACGCCACAGCCAATGAGCAGTTCTTC	CASSYDATANEQFF
14	TRBJ2-2	TRBV30	TRBD1	NA	TGTGCCTGGAGAGGGGACAGTAACACCGGGGAGCTGTTTTTT	CAWRGDSNTGELFF
12	TRBJ2-7	TRBV7-2	NA	NA	TGTGCCAGCAGTTATTTAGCAGCCGAGCAGTACTTC	CASSYLAAEQYF
13	TRBJ1-1	TRBV30	NA	NA	TGTGCCTGGAGTGACAACCTAGCCAATGAAGCTTTCTTT	CAWSDNLANEAFF
20	TRBJ2-2	TRBV9	TRBD2	NA	TGTGCCAGCAGCTCCCCCCTGGGACTAGCGGGGGGGCTCGGCACCGGGGAGCTGTTTTTT	CASSSPLGLAGGLGTGELFF
15	TRBJ1-1	TRBV5-1	NA	NA	TGCGCCAGCAGCCTGTCTGGGGCAGGAAACACTGAAGCTTTCTTT	CASSLSGAGNTEAFF
12	TRBJ1-3	TRBV7-9	NA	few	TGTGCCAGCAGCCCCTCCGGAAACACCATATATTTT	CASSPSGNTIYF
15	TRBJ1-2	TRBV5-4	NA	NA	TGTGCCAGCACCGAGAGCGGAGGTGGAGGCTATGGCTACACCTTC	CASTESGGGGYGYTF
14	TRBJ2-2	TRBV13	NA	once	TGTGCCAGCAGCTTAAACTATAACACCGGGGAGCTGTTTTTT	CASSLNYNTGELFF
14	TRBJ1-1	TRBV5-1	NA	NA	TGCGCCAGCAGCTTGCAGGGGACGAACACTGAAGCTTTCTTT	CASSLQGTNTEAFF
16	TRBJ2-3	TRBV15	TRBD1	NA	TGTGCCACCAGCAGGAGAATCACAGGGGCCACAGATACGCAGTATTTT	CATSRRITGATDTQYF
16	TRBJ1-2	TRBV7-9	NA	NA	TGTGCCAGCAGCTTAGCGCAATCAGAGGAGGGCTATGGCTACACCTTC	CASSLAQSEEGYGYTF
14	TRBJ2-1	TRBV27	NA	once	TGTGCCAGCAGTAGGGCGGAGGCCTACAATGAGCAGTTCTTC	CASSRAEAYNEQFF
14	TRBJ1-1	TRBV6-2/TRBV6-3	TRBD1	once	TGTGCCAGCAGTCTAACAGGGGAAGGGACTGAAGCTTTCTTT	CASSLTGEGTEAFF
17	TRBJ2-7	TRBV15	TRBD2	few	TGTGCCACCAGCAGAGATGAGGGACTAGCGGGGCTCTACGAGCAGTACTTC	CATSRDEGLAGLYEQYF
14	TRBJ1-4	TRBV11-2	TRBD1	once	TGTGCCAGCAGCGGGACAGGCCGTAATGAAAAACTGTTTTTT	CASSGTGRNEKLFF
15	TRBJ1-2	TRBV19	TRBD1	NA	TGTGCCAGTAAGGTGGACAGGGCAGCGGCCTATGGCTACACCTTC	CASKVDRAAAYGYTF
14	TRBJ2-7	TRBV29-1	TRBD1	NA	TGCAGCGTAAAAATCCGGGACAGGGACTACGAGCAGTACTTC	CSVKIRDRDYEQYF
14	TRBJ1-2	TRBV3-1/TRBV3-2	NA	NA	TGTGCCAGCAGCCACAATAACAGGTTTCATGGCTACACCTTC	CASSHNNRFHGYTF
14	TRBJ2-1	TRBV7-2	TRBD2	once	TGTGCCAGCAGCCCTTGGGGGGGAGATGGTGAGCAGTTCTTC	CASSPWGGDGEQFF
16	TRBJ2-6	TRBV19	NA	NA	TGTGCCAGTAGTATCGGACTCCCCTCTGGGGCCAACGTCCTGACTTTC	CASSIGLPSGANVLTF
12	TRBJ1-1	TRBV28	TRBD1	NA	TGTGCCAGCAGTTTAGGGACAGGGTTTTCTTTCTTT	CASSLGTGFSFF
15	TRBJ2-5	TRBV15	NA	NA	TGTGCCACCAGCAGGGCTCCGGGGGTCCAAGAGACCCAGTACTTC	CATSRAPGVQETQYF
13	TRBJ2-3	TRBV5-1	NA	few	TGCGCCAGCAGCTTGGGATACGGAGATACGCAGTATTTT	CASSLGYGDTQYF